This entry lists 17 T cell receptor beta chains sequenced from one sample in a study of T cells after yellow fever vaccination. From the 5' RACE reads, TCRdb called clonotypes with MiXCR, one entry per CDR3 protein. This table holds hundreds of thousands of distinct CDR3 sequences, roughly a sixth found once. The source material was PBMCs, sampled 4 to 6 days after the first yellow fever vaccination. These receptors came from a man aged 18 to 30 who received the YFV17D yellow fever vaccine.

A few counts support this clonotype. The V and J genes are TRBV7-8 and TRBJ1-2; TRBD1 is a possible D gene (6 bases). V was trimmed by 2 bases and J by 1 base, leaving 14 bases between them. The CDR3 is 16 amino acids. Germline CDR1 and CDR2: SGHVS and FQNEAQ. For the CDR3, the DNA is TGTGCCAGCAGCTTACCTGGACAGACTCTTAACTATGGCTACACCTTC. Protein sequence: CASSLPGQTLNYGYTF. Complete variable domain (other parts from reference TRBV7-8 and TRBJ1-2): GAGVSQSPRYKVAKRGQDVALRCDPISGHVSLFWYQQALGQGPEFLTYFQNEAQLDKSGLPSDRFFAERPEGSVSTLKIQRTQQEDSAVYLCASSLPGQTLNYGYTFGSGTRLTVV.

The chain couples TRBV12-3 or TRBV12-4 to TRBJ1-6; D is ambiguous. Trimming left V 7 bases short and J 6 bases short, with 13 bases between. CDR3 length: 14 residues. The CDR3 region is CASKREGFNSPLHF. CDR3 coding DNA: TGTGCCAGCAAACGGGAGGGATTTAATTCACCCCTCCACTTT.

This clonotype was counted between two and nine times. The CDR3 coding sequence is TGTGCCAGCAGCGCCCCTCGGGGGCAGGGGAGCTATGGCTACACCTTC. Translated: CASSAPRGQGSYGYTF. This rearrangement joins TRBV2 to TRBJ1-2, with TRBD1 as a possible D gene (6 bases). The CDR3 length is 16 residues. The germline CDR1 and CDR2 sequences are SNHLY and FYNNEI. The ends were cut back, 6 bases at V and 4 bases at J, with 21 bases in the middle.

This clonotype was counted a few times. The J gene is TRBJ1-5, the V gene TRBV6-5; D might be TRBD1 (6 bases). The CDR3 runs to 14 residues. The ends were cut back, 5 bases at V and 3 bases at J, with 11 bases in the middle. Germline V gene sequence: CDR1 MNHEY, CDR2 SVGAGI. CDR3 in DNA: TGTGCCAGCAGTCCTGACAGGAACAATCAGCCCCAGCATTTT. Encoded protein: CASSPDRNNQPQHF.

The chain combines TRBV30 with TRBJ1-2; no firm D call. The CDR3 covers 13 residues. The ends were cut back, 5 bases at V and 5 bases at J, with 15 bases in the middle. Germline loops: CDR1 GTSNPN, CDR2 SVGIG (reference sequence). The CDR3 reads CAWYYPLGYGYTF. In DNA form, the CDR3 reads TGTGCCTGGTACTACCCTCTTGGGTATGGCTACACCTTC.

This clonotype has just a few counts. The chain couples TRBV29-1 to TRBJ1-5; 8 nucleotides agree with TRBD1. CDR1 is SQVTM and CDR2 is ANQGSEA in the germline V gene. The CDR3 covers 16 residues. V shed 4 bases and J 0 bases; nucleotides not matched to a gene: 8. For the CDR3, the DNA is TGCAGCGTTGCAGGGGGCAACTCCTATAGCAATCAGCCCCAGCATTTT. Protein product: CSVAGGNSYSNQPQHF.

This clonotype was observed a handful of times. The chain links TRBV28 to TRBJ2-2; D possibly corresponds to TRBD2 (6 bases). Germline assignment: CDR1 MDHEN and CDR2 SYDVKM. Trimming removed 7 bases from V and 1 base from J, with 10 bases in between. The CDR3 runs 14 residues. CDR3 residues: CASKKGLNTGELFF. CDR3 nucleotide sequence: TGTGCCAGCAAGAAGGGACTGAACACCGGGGAGCTGTTTTTT.

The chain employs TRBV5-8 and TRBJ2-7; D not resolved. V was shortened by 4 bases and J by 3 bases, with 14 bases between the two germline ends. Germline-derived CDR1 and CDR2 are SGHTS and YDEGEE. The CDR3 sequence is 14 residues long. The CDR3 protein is CASSGGLLCYEQYF. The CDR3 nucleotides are TGTGCCAGCAGCGGTGGGCTCCTCTGCTACGAGCAGTACTTC.

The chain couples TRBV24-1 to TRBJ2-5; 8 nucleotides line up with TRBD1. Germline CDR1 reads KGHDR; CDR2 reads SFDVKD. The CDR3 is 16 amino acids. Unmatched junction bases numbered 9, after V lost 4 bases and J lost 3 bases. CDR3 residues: CATSDPTTGEEETQYF. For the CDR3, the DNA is TGTGCCACCAGTGACCCAACGACAGGGGAAGAAGAGACCCAGTACTTC.

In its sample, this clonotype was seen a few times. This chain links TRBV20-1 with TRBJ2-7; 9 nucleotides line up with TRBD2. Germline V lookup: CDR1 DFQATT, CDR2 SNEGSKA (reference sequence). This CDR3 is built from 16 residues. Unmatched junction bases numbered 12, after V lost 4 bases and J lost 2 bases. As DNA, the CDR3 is TGCAGTGCTATAGATCCTAGTAGCGGGGGCCCCTACGAGCAGTACTTC. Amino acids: CSAIDPSSGGPYEQYF.

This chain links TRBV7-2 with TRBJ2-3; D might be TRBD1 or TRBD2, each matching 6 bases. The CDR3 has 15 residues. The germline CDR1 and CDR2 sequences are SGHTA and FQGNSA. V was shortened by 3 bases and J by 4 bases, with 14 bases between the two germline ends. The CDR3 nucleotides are TGTGCCAGCAGCTTGTTGGGGGGCCGGGCAGATACGCAGTATTTT. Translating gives CASSLLGGRADTQYF.

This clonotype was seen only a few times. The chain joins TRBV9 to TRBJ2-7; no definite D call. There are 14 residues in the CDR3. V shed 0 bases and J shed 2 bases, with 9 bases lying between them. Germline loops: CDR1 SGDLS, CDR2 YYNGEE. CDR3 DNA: TGTGCCAGCAGCGTAGAGGGCAGCGCCTACGAGCAGTACTTC. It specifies CASSVEGSAYEQYF.

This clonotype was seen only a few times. The DNA for the CDR3 is TGTGCCAGCAGCCCCCTAGCGGGGAGGCCTGGTGAGCAGTTCTTC. Protein: CASSPLAGRPGEQFF. The chain has TRBV9 and TRBJ2-1, with 9 bases lining up with TRBD2. The CDR3 contains 15 residues. Germline assignment: CDR1 SGDLS and CDR2 YYNGEE. V was clipped by 4 bases and J by 9 bases; unmatched bases: 11. The full variable domain, its missing parts supplied by reference TRBV9 and TRBJ2-1, is DSGVTQTPKHLITATGQRVTLRCSPRSGDLSVYWYQQSLDQGLQFLIQYYNGEERAKGNILERFSAQQFPDLHSELNLSSLELGDSALYFCASSPLAGRPGEQFFGPGTRLTVL.

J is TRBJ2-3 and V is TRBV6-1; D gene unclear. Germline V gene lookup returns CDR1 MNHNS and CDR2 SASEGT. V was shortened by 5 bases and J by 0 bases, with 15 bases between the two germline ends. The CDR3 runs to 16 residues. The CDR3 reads CASSYSAASSTDTQYF. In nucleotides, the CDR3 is TGTGCCAGCAGTTACAGCGCGGCCTCTAGCACAGATACGCAGTATTTT.

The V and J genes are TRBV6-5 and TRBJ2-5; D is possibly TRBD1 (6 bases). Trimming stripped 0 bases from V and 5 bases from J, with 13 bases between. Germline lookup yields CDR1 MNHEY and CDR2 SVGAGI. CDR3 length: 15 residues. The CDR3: CASSYSGTLQETQYF. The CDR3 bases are TGTGCCAGCAGTTACTCCGGGACACTCCAGGAGACCCAGTACTTC.

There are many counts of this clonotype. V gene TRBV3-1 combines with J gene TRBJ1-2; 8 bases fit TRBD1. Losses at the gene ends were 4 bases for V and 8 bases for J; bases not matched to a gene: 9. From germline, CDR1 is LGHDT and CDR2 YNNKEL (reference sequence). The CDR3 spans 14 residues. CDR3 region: CASSLNFAGGGYTF. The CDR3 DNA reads TGTGCCAGCAGCCTTAATTTCGCAGGGGGCGGCTACACCTTC. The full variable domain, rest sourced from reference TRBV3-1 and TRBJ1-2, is DTAVSQTPKYLVTQMGNDKSIKCEQNLGHDTMYWYKQDSKKFLKIMFSYNNKELIINETVPNRFSPKSPDKAHLNLHINSLELGDSAVYFCASSLNFAGGGYTFGSGTRLTVV.

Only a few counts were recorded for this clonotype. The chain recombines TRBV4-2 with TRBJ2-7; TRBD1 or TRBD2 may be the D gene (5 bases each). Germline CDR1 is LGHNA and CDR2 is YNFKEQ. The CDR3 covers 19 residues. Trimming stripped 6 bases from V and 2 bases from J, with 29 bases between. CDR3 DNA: TGTGCCAGCAGTACCTTAGGCCTCAGCAGGGTCCGGGGCACCTACGAGCAGTACTTC. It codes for CASSTLGLSRVRGTYEQYF.